These 8 T cell receptor beta chains share one sample of origin, sequenced in a study of cytomegalovirus exposure and HLA in healthy donors. 13 Jbeta primers and 60 Vbeta primers were used for the PCR. Assay: immunoSEQ multiplex PCR; the TCRdb copy retains only in-frame clones and omits some. The sample includes roughly 160,000 clones, around 81% of them seen just once. Material for sequencing was PBMCs. The source is a woman aged 50 to 65 in good health and CMV-seronegative.

The CDR3 nucleotides read TGCGCCAGCAGTCCTGCGGGACTAGCGGGAGGACGACCGAACAATGAGCAGTTCTTC. Protein sequence: CASSPAGLAGGRPNNEQFF. J is TRBJ2-1 and V is TRBV5-1; 15 bases are a match to TRBD2. Germline V gene sequence: CDR1 SGHRS, CDR2 YFSETQ. Unmatched junction bases numbered 14, after V lost 5 bases and J lost 5 bases. The CDR3 is 19 amino acids.

The gene calls are TRBV7-9 and TRBJ2-2; D may be TRBD2 (7 bases). V was trimmed by 1 base and J by 4 bases, leaving 10 bases between them. Germline V gene data show CDR1 as SEHNR and CDR2 as FQNEAQ (reference sequence). The CDR3 loop spans 15 amino acids. The DNA for the CDR3 is TGTGCCAGCAGCTTAGACGGGGGGCCCACCGGGGAGCTGTTTTTT. Translated, it gives CASSLDGGPTGELFF.

This chain uses TRBV28 with TRBJ1-5; no clear D gene. The CDR3 loop spans 17 amino acids. V shed 6 bases and J shed 0 bases, with 18 bases lying between them. The V gene's germline CDR1 is MDHEN and CDR2 SYDVKM. Here the CDR3 DNA reads TGTGCCAGCAGCCGCGGGCGTCGTAGCGATAGCAATCAGCCCCAGCATTTT. Its protein product is CASSRGRRSDSNQPQHF.

A note on this clone: Other DNA sequences in this specimen translate into the identical CDR3. The chain carries TRBV29-1 and TRBJ2-3, with 7 bases matching TRBD2. Germline V gene lookup returns CDR1 SQVTM and CDR2 ANQGSEA. With V trimmed by 4 bases and J by 3 bases, 10 bases remained unmatched. The CDR3 has 15 residues. CDR3 in DNA: TGCAGCGTTGGCGGGGGACTCGGCAGGACAGATACGCAGTATTTT. Its translation is CSVGGGLGRTDTQYF.

This clone was observed a few times. The chain joins TRBV7-9 to TRBJ1-2, with D unresolved. CDR3 size: 11 residues. Per germline, CDR1 SEHNR and CDR2 FQNEAQ (reference sequence). V was trimmed by 8 bases and J by 10 bases, leaving 14 bases between them. CDR3 protein: CASAGTEDYTF. The CDR3, as DNA: TGTGCCAGCGCGGGAACGGAGGACTACACCTTC.

The chain links TRBV6-5 to TRBJ2-1; D not certain. Germline CDR1 MNHEY, CDR2 SVGAGI. The CDR3 runs to 15 residues. Trimming stripped 2 bases from V and 12 bases from J, with 20 bases between. CDR3 in amino acids: CASSYGIVCRVRQFF. The CDR3 DNA sequence: TGTGCCAGCAGTTACGGTATTGTCTGTCGGGTGCGGCAGTTCTTC.

The J gene is TRBJ1-6, the V gene TRBV6-1; D is unclear. Trimming stripped 4 bases from V and 13 bases from J, with 20 bases between. CDR1 MNHNS and CDR2 SASEGT come from the germline V gene. This CDR3 contains 15 residues. The CDR3 DNA reads as TGTGCCAGCAGTGCTCCTGCCGGGGTCGAACGTCCCCTCCACTTT. Translation gives CASSAPAGVERPLHF.

This chain joins TRBV19 and TRBJ2-7; weak D call: TRBD1 (5 bases). CDR1 is LNHDA and CDR2 is SQIVND in the germline V gene (reference sequence). The germline V and J ends were trimmed by 5 bases and 0 bases, with 14 bases remaining between them. The CDR3 contains 15 residues. The CDR3 loop is CASSYGRGSSYEQYF. CDR3 nucleotide sequence: TGTGCCAGTAGTTACGGAAGGGGTAGCTCCTACGAGCAGTACTTC.